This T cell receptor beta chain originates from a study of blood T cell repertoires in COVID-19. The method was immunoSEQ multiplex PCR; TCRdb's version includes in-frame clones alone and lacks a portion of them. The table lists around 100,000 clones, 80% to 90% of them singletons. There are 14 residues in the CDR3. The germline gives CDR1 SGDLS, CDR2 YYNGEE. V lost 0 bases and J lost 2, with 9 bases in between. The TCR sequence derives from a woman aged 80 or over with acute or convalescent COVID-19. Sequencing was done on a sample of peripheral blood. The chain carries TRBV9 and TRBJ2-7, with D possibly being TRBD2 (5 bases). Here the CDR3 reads CASSVGTHPYEQYF. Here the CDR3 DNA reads TGTGCCAGCAGCGTAGGGACTCACCCCTACGAGCAGTACTTC.